This T cell receptor (beta chain) is drawn from a study of vaccination and CD4 T cells after COVID-19. Treatment here: roughly 11-day PBMC culture with coronavirus spike peptide pools or control peptides (ViraFEST assay). Remarks on this clonotype: Its matching antigen is unknown.

The study sequenced cultured CD4+ T cell DNA using the Oncomine TCR Beta short-read assay. TCRdb passed the PCR reads through MiXCR, listing each CDR3 protein once. The sample yields 9,500 to 15,000 distinct CDR3 sequences, 38% seen once. The ends were cut back, 3 bases at V and 1 base at J, with 9 bases in the middle. Germline V gene data show CDR1 as DFQATT and CDR2 as SNEGSKA (reference sequence). The CDR3 length is 13 residues. The material sequenced was cultured CD4+ T cells from blood. The J gene is TRBJ2-5, the V gene TRBV20-1; tentatively, D is TRBD2 (5 bases). The clonotype originates from a human donor with COVID-19. The CDR3 DNA reads TGCAGTGCTAGGGCGGGCCCCCAAGAGACCCAGTACTTC. As protein: CSARAGPQETQYF.